Below, 21 T cell receptor beta chains from the same sample are listed, as sequenced in a study of technical replicates of blood from several donors. Only in-frame clones appear in the TCRdb table, and some are missing; sequencing was by immunoSEQ multiplex PCR. The sample carries about 73,000 clones, 93% recorded once. Input material: T cells isolated from PBMCs. The receptors come from a human donor in good health.

V is TRBV4-2 and J is TRBJ1-5, with D tentatively TRBD1 (5 bases). Germline values: CDR1 LGHNA, CDR2 YNFKEQ. CDR3 size: 13 residues. Trimming removed 0 bases from V and 10 bases from J, with 10 bases in between. The CDR3 DNA sequence: TGTGCCAGCAGCCAAGACAGGGTCCGACCCCAGCATTTT. Its protein product is CASSQDRVRPQHF.

The CDR3 region is CASSSGTANTGELFF. The CDR3 bases are TGTGCCAGCAGCTCTGGGACAGCCAACACCGGGGAGCTGTTTTTT. This rearrangement joins TRBV5-4 to TRBJ2-2; TRBD1 agrees at 7 bases. Looked up from germline, CDR1 is SGHNT and CDR2 is YYREEE (reference sequence). Germline trimming cut 3 bases from V and 2 bases from J; bases unmatched to any gene: 4. The length of the CDR3 is 15 residues.

The chain couples TRBV28 to TRBJ2-7; 7 bases line up with TRBD2. Germline-derived CDR1 and CDR2 are MDHEN and SYDVKM. CDR3 size: 12 residues. The V segment lost 8 bases and the J segment 0 bases; nucleotides outside the gene matches: 1. The CDR3 sequence: CASGGVSYEQYF. CDR3 in DNA: TGTGCCAGCGGGGGGGTCTCCTACGAGCAGTACTTC. The full variable domain, rest sourced from reference TRBV28 and TRBJ2-7, is DVKVTQSSRYLVKRTGEKVFLECVQDMDHENMFWYRQDPGLGLRLIYFSYDVKMKEKGDIPEGYSVSREKKERFSLILESASTNQTSMYLCASGGVSYEQYFGPGTRLTVT.

J is TRBJ2-3 and V is TRBV7-6; D gene unclear. CDR3 length equals 12 residues. The V end lost 1 base, the J end lost 6 bases, and 5 bases lay between the germline ends. Germline assignment: CDR1 SGHVS and CDR2 FNYEAQ. CDR3 nucleotides: TGTGCCAGCAGCTTAGGGGCCGATACGCAGTATTTT. This translates into CASSLGADTQYF.

The chain has TRBV6-5 and TRBJ1-1; TRBD1 matches 10 bases. The CDR3 has 15 residues. The J segment lost 3 bases and the V segment lost 7 bases, leaving 8 bases of the junction unmatched. Germline-derived CDR1 and CDR2 are MNHEY and SVGAGI. The CDR3 DNA reads as TGTGCCAGCACTAACGGACAGGGGGGCTACACTGAAGCTTTCTTT. Its protein is CASTNGQGGYTEAFF.

V usage is TRBV11-2 and J usage is TRBJ1-1; 7 nucleotides align to TRBD1. The CDR3 is 12 residues long. The ends lost 6 bases at V and 9 bases at J; junction bases unmatched: 7. In germline, CDR1 is SGHAT, CDR2 FQNNGV. The CDR3 bases are TGTGCCAGCAGACTGTTACAGGGGAAAGCTTTCTTT. It translates to CASRLLQGKAFF.

CDR3 protein: CAWASGLAPQETQYF. CDR3 DNA: TGTGCCTGGGCTTCCGGGCTAGCGCCTCAAGAGACCCAGTACTTC. The rearrangement joins TRBV30 to TRBJ2-5, with a weak D call TRBD2 (6 bases). The CDR3 spans 15 residues. The germline CDR1 and CDR2 sequences are GTSNPN and SVGIG (reference sequence). The ends were cut back, 5 bases at V and 2 bases at J, with 18 bases in the middle.

V usage is TRBV30 and J usage is TRBJ2-2; D remains ambiguous. V was shortened by 0 bases and J by 2 bases, with 4 bases between the two germline ends. The CDR3 runs to 13 residues. Per germline, CDR1 GTSNPN and CDR2 SVGIG (reference sequence). This CDR3 reads CAWSVYNTGELFF. In nucleotides, the CDR3 is TGTGCCTGGAGTGTCTACAACACCGGGGAGCTGTTTTTT.

The chain links TRBV7-2 to TRBJ1-1, with D possibly TRBD1 on 6 matching bases. The CDR3 runs to 14 residues. The V end lost 6 bases, the J end lost 1 base, and 12 bases lay between the germline ends. Per germline, CDR1 SGHTA and CDR2 FQGNSA. CDR3 nucleotides: TGTGCCAGCAGAACAATGACAGGGAACACTGAAGCTTTCTTT. Translating gives CASRTMTGNTEAFF.

The genes are TRBV11-2 and TRBJ1-1; 8 positions match TRBD1. From germline, CDR1 is SGHAT and CDR2 FQNNGV. This CDR3 has 14 amino acids. V trimming: 5 bases; J trimming: 6 bases; junction bases outside the gene matches: 8. The CDR3, as DNA: TGTGCCAGCAGCCATCTCAGACAGGGGCCTGAAGCTTTCTTT. It specifies CASSHLRQGPEAFF.

The V gene is TRBV30, the J gene TRBJ2-7; D gene unclear. This CDR3 is built from 13 residues. The germline V gene encodes CDR1 GTSNPN and CDR2 SVGIG (reference sequence). Trimming left V 0 bases short and J 4 bases short, with 10 bases between. The CDR3 protein is CAWSVGRGYEQYF. CDR3 DNA: TGTGCCTGGAGTGTTGGTAGAGGATACGAGCAGTACTTC.

The J gene is TRBJ2-2, the V gene TRBV27; 11 nucleotides match TRBD2. Germline V CDR1 and CDR2: MNHEY, SMNVEV (reference sequence). The CDR3 sequence is 16 residues long. The ends lost 3 bases at V and 4 bases at J; junction bases unmatched: 4. The CDR3 region has the DNA TGTGCCAGCAGTTTGCGACTAGCGGGAAGCACCGGGGAGCTGTTTTTT. As protein: CASSLRLAGSTGELFF.

The V gene is TRBV11-3, the J gene TRBJ2-7, with 8 bases lining up with TRBD1. Germline CDR1 SGHNT, CDR2 YENEEA. J gave up 0 bases and V 7 bases, and 2 bases lay outside the gene matches. This CDR3 spans 13 amino acids. The CDR3 protein is CASKDRDSYEQYF. DNA for the CDR3: TGTGCCAGCAAGGACAGGGACTCCTACGAGCAGTACTTC.

The rearrangement links TRBV27 to TRBJ2-1; TRBD2 aligns across 10 bases. Germline CDR1 reads MNHEY; CDR2 reads SMNVEV (reference sequence). The CDR3 is 16 amino acids. V was pared by 6 bases and J by 4 bases, with 9 bases of the junction left unmatched. The CDR3 sequence: CASSLKRGGGYNEQFF. In nucleotides, the CDR3 is TGTGCCAGCAGCCTTAAGCGGGGGGGCGGGTACAATGAGCAGTTCTTC.

The genes are TRBV6-6 and TRBJ2-7; a weak D match, TRBD2 (5 bases). This CDR3 has 14 residues. Trimming stripped 0 bases from V and 4 bases from J, with 10 bases between. Germline V gene sequence: CDR1 MNHNY, CDR2 SVGAGI (reference sequence). The DNA for the CDR3 is TGTGCCAGCAGTTACTCGCCTAGCAGATACGAGCAGTACTTC. Amino acids: CASSYSPSRYEQYF.

The J gene is TRBJ1-2, the V gene TRBV2, with a weak D call TRBD1 (6 bases). Trimming took 6 bases from V and 7 from J, leaving 18 bases between them. Germline-derived CDR1 and CDR2 are SNHLY and FYNNEI. The CDR3 covers 14 residues. CDR3 region: CASRGDGGASGYTF. The CDR3 DNA reads TGTGCCAGCAGAGGGGATGGGGGGGCAAGTGGCTACACCTTC.

The V gene is TRBV19, the J gene TRBJ1-5; D is perhaps TRBD1 (6 bases). The CDR3 length is 15 residues. Germline assignment: CDR1 LNHDA and CDR2 SQIVND (reference sequence). Trimming took 6 bases from V and 7 from J, leaving 19 bases between them. This CDR3 reads CASSRKQGLAQPQHF. Here the CDR3 DNA reads TGTGCCAGTAGCCGTAAACAGGGATTGGCCCAGCCCCAGCATTTT.

This rearrangement joins TRBV28 to TRBJ2-7, with 11 bases lining up with TRBD1. The germline V gene has CDR1 MDHEN and CDR2 SYDVKM. The junction had 7 bases not matched to a gene; V was cut back by 7 bases and J by 2 bases. The CDR3 has 15 amino acids. Here the CDR3 reads CASNLRTGGPYEQYF. Here the CDR3 DNA reads TGTGCCAGCAACCTAAGGACAGGGGGCCCCTACGAGCAGTACTTC. Together with reference TRBV28 and TRBJ2-7, the CDR3 gives the full variable domain: DVKVTQSSRYLVKRTGEKVFLECVQDMDHENMFWYRQDPGLGLRLIYFSYDVKMKEKGDIPEGYSVSREKKERFSLILESASTNQTSMYLCASNLRTGGPYEQYFGPGTRLTVT.

The sample holds one count of this clone. The gene calls are TRBV28 and TRBJ2-7; 9 bases are a match to TRBD1. V gave up 6 bases and J gave up 2 bases; unmatched junction bases: 11. Germline V gene lookup returns CDR1 MDHEN and CDR2 SYDVKM. This CDR3 region has 16 residues. DNA of the CDR3: TGTGCCAGCAGCCGCTTTACAGGGGGCCCCACCTACGAGCAGTACTTC. It codes for CASSRFTGGPTYEQYF.

V and J are TRBV10-3 and TRBJ1-2; 8 bases agree with TRBD1. The length of the CDR3 is 14 residues. The germline gives CDR1 ENHRY, CDR2 SYGVKD. V trimming: 5 bases; J trimming: 8 bases; junction bases outside the gene matches: 10. CDR3 bases: TGTGCCATCAGTAAAGAAGGACAGGGACCAGGCTACACCTTC. Translation gives CAISKEGQGPGYTF.

The gene calls are TRBV28 and TRBJ2-7, with 7 bases that match TRBD2. CDR3 size: 15 residues. Looked up from germline, CDR1 is MDHEN and CDR2 is SYDVKM. The V gene end was trimmed by 2 bases and the J gene end by 2 bases; junction bases not matched to a gene: 6. CDR3 amino acids: CASSLATSWTYEQYF. In nucleotides, the CDR3 is TGTGCCAGCAGTTTAGCGACTAGCTGGACCTACGAGCAGTACTTC.